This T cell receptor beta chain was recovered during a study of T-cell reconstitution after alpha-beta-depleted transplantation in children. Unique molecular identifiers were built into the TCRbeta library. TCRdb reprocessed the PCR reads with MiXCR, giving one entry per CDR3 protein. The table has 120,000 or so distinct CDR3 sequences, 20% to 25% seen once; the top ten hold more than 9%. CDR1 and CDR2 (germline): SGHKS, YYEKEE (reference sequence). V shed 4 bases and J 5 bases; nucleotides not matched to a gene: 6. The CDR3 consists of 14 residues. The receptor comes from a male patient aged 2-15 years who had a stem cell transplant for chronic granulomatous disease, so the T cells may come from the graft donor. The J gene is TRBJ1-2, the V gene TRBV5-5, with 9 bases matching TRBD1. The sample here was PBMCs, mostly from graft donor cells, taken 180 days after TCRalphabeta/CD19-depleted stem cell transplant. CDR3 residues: CASSIPGTGYGYTF. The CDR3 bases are TGTGCCAGCAGCATACCCGGGACAGGGTATGGCTACACCTTC.